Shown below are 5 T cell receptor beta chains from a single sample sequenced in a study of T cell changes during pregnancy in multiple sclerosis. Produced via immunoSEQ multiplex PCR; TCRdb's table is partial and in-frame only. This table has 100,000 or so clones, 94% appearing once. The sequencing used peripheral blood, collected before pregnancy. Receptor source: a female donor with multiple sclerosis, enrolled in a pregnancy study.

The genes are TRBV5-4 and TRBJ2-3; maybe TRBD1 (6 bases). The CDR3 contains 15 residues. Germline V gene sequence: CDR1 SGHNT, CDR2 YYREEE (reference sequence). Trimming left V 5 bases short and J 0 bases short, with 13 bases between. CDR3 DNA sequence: TGTGCCAGCAGTTATTCAGGGGCTAGCACAGATACGCAGTATTTT. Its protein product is CASSYSGASTDTQYF.

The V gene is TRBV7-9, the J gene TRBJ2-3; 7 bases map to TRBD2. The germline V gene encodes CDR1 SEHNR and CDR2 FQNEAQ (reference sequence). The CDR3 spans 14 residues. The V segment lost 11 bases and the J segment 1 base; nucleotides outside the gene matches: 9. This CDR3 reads CALSRGRRTDTQYF. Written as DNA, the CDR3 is TGTGCCCTGTCGCGGGGGAGGCGCACAGATACGCAGTATTTT.

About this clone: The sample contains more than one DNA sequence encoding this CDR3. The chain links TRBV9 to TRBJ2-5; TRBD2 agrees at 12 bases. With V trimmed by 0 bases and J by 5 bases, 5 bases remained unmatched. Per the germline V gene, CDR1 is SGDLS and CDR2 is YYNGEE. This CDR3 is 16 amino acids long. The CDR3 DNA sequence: TGTGCCAGCAGCGTAGGACTAGCGGGAGCTGGCGAGACCCAGTACTTC. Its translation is CASSVGLAGAGETQYF.

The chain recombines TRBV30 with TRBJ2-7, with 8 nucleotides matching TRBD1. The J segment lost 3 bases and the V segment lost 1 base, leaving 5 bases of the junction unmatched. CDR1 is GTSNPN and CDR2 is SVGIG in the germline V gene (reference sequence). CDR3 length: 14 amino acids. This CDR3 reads CAWSAWTGSYEQYF. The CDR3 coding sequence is TGTGCCTGGAGTGCTTGGACAGGGAGCTACGAGCAGTACTTC.

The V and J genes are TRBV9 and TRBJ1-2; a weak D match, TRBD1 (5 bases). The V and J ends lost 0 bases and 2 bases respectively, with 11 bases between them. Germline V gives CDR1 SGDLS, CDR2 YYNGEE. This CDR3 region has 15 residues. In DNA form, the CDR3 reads TGTGCCAGCAGCGTAGGAGACAGATCAAACTATGGCTACACCTTC. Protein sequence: CASSVGDRSNYGYTF. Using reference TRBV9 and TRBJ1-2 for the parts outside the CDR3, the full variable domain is DSGVTQTPKHLITATGQRVTLRCSPRSGDLSVYWYQQSLDQGLQFLIQYYNGEERAKGNILERFSAQQFPDLHSELNLSSLELGDSALYFCASSVGDRSNYGYTFGSGTRLTVV.